The sequence of this T cell receptor (beta chain) was determined in a study of blood T cell repertoires in COVID-19. About the study: The United States, Italy and Spain were the sources of the acute and convalescent COVID-19 samples. Nucleic acid was either cDNA or gDNA, and it came from T cells, B-cell-depleted T cells, or PBMCs.

V lost 4 bases to trimming and J lost 3 bases, with 16 bases between them. Germline V gives CDR1 MNHEY, CDR2 SVGEGT. The CDR3 covers 15 residues. How the authors handled the data: Counts of nucleated cells, estimated from reference gene primer amplification, were obtained. Profiling relied on immunoSEQ multiplex PCR, and the TCRdb table lists in-frame clones only, not all of them. V, J and clone size reflect that table, while D and trimming were determined from the DNA. The top ten hold about 1.7% of the sample, which has roughly 330,000 clones, more than 75% seen once. V is TRBV6-2 or TRBV6-3 and J is TRBJ2-7; the D is unclear. The receptor comes from a woman between 45 and 65 years old with acute or convalescent COVID-19. Material for sequencing was peripheral blood. CDR3 in amino acids: CASSSAMPGFYEQYF. For the CDR3, the DNA is TGTGCCAGCAGTTCCGCCATGCCCGGTTTCTACGAGCAGTACTTC.